This T cell receptor (beta chain) was sequenced in a study of blood T cell repertoires in COVID-19. Sequencing used immunoSEQ multiplex PCR; TCRdb keeps in-frame clones, though not all of them. In the table there are 380,000 or so clones, 80% to 90% of which are singletons. Study members were between roughly 18 and 100 years old and lived in 20 to 30 US regions. The germline V and J ends were trimmed by 4 bases and 5 bases, with 13 bases remaining between them. The CDR3 spans 14 residues. The germline gives CDR1 SGDLS, CDR2 YYNGEE. The genes are TRBV9 and TRBJ1-5; possible D gene TRBD1, 6 bases. Sample: PBMCs or T cells enriched from blood (not recorded which). The sequence came from a man aged 25-40 years who had recovered from COVID-19. The CDR3 DNA sequence: TGTGCCAGCAGCCGCTCTCCAGGGGATCAGCCCCAGCATTTT. It is translated as CASSRSPGDQPQHF.